This T cell receptor beta chain stems from a study of blood T cells in healthy people across ages. The CDR3 length is 16 residues. V shed 7 bases and J 1 base; nucleotides not matched to a gene: 10. CDR1 and CDR2 from the germline V gene are SEHNR and FQNEAQ (reference sequence). This clonotype was counted only a few times. Its antigen is undetermined. Primed by a sample-barcoded 5' primer and a J-beta primer mix, a second PCR proceeded for 7 to 11 cycles. TCRdb used MiXCR to reprocess the 5' RACE reads, holding one entry per CDR3 protein. The sample consists of about 1.6 million distinct CDR3 sequences, roughly 32% of them appearing once. Study-level findings and limits: Aged donors had fewer naive CD4+ cells and lower diversity than long-lived donors.

What was sequenced was blood. The origin of this receptor is a woman in her twenties or thirties in good health. This chain links TRBV7-9 with TRBJ2-1; 7 nucleotides match TRBD1. The CDR3 sequence: CASIRTGSRSYNEQFF. The CDR3 DNA sequence: TGTGCCAGCATCCGGACAGGTTCTAGGTCCTACAATGAGCAGTTCTTC.